A selection of T cell receptor beta chains follows, all from one sample in a study of cytomegalovirus exposure and HLA in healthy donors. Profiling relied on immunoSEQ multiplex PCR, and the TCRdb table lists in-frame clones only, not all of them. Found here are about 120,000 clones, approximately 74% of them singletons; the top ten hold roughly 7%. The sequenced material came from PBMCs. The source is a male donor in good health and CMV-seronegative. Each CDR3 is given with its conserved first and last residue. The D gene is left open where the match is weak. Size values are once, few and many counts, or a class for expanded clones, and some rows have none.

TRBJ2-1 TRBD1 once TRBV7-8 CASSLQATGNNEQFF TGTGCCAGCAGCCTCCAAGCGACAGGGAACAATGAGCAGTTCTTC
TRBJ2-3 TRBD2 . TRBV19 CASSGRTSGSKDTQYF TGTGCCAGTAGTGGACGGACTAGCGGGAGCAAAGATACGCAGTATTTT
TRBJ2-1 . . TRBV4-2 CASSHLGDEQFF TGTGCCAGCAGCCACCTAGGAGATGAGCAGTTCTTC
TRBJ2-7 . . TRBV5-4 CASSSLTGPSYEQYF TGTGCCAGCAGCTCCCTAACAGGACCCTCCTACGAGCAGTACTTC
TRBJ2-7 TRBD1 . TRBV6-6 CASRPGTGRPYEQYF TGTGCCAGCAGACCCGGGACAGGGAGACCCTACGAGCAGTACTTC
TRBJ2-1 . . TRBV7-2 CASSLVGAGEGHEQFF TGTGCCAGCAGCTTAGTGGGGGCGGGAGAGGGTCATGAGCAGTTCTTC
TRBJ2-7 TRBD2 . TRBV25-1 CASRRTSGRISYEQYF TGTGCCAGCAGGCGGACTAGCGGGAGAATATCCTACGAGCAGTACTTC
TRBJ2-7 TRBD1 . TRBV28 CASRFRGQGFAYEQYF TGTGCCAGCAGATTCAGGGGACAGGGGTTTGCCTACGAGCAGTACTTC
TRBJ1-2 . . TRBV29-1 CSVDSLNYGYTF TGCAGCGTTGACTCGTTGAACTATGGCTACACCTTC
TRBJ2-1 . . TRBV4-3 CASSRARQIYNEQFF TGCGCCAGCAGCCGAGCGCGACAGATATACAATGAGCAGTTCTTC
TRBJ2-7 TRBD2 . TRBV19 CASSTKRLAGGEQYF TGTGCCAGTAGTACTAAGAGACTAGCGGGAGGCGAGCAGTACTTC
TRBJ2-7 TRBD1 . TRBV28 CASRGERDRVHEQYF TGTGCCAGCCGGGGGGAACGGGACAGGGTCCACGAGCAGTACTTC
TRBJ2-7 TRBD2 . TRBV30 CAWNSGVAGDYEQYF TGTGCCTGGAACTCGGGGGTAGCGGGAGACTACGAGCAGTACTTC
TRBJ2-3 TRBD2 . TRBV30 CAWTPGLAGRGFGTQYF TGTGCCTGGACTCCGGGACTAGCGGGAAGGGGGTTTGGTACGCAGTATTTT
TRBJ2-2 TRBD2 . TRBV18 CASSRASVRSGSSTGELFF TGTGCCAGCTCACGCGCCTCCGTGAGGAGCGGGAGTAGCACCGGGGAGCTGTTTTTT
TRBJ2-5 TRBD2 few TRBV6-5 CASTQAGGWETQYF TGTGCCAGCACTCAAGCGGGGGGTTGGGAGACCCAGTACTTC
TRBJ1-6 . . TRBV4-3 CASSQDRAGLTLHF TGCGCCAGCAGCCAAGATAGGGCAGGGCTAACCCTCCACTTT
TRBJ2-1 TRBD2 . TRBV6-6 CASSSWTSFGEQFF TGTGCCAGCAGTTCCTGGACTAGCTTCGGTGAGCAGTTCTTC
TRBJ2-1 TRBD1 . TRBV14 CASSQGQGWYNEQFF TGTGCCAGCAGCCAAGGACAGGGATGGTACAATGAGCAGTTCTTC
TRBJ1-2 . . TRBV19 CASSHPGGGEDYGYTF TGTGCCAGTAGCCACCCTGGGGGTGGGGAGGACTATGGCTACACCTTC